These T cell receptor beta chains were read from a single sample in a study of T cells after yellow fever vaccination. Each CDR3 protein gets one entry after TCRdb re-called the 5' RACE reads with MiXCR. The data contain hundreds of thousands of distinct CDR3 sequences, more than 8.5% of them singletons. Sample: PBMCs, taken on the day of the first yellow fever vaccination. The receptors were sampled from a man younger than 35 who received the YFV17D yellow fever vaccine. CDR3s leave out the opening cysteine and the closing phenylalanine or tryptophan. Fields, in order: V gene, D gene, CDR3 protein. The D gene is left open where the match is weak.

TRBV7-3 | NA | ASSPSTDYNEQF
TRBV6-2/TRBV6-3 | TRBD2 | ASRTGGGWGWKTQY
TRBV7-9 | NA | ASSLKQGGYEQY
TRBV7-6 | NA | ASSPDSGLATNEKLF
TRBV14 | TRBD1 | ARVYRGQNTGELF
TRBV18 | NA | ASSLAGTTNTGELF
TRBV19 | NA | ASRATYSGNTIY
TRBV20-1 | NA | SARIGGADTQY
TRBV19 | NA | ASSILRVTGELF
TRBV14 | NA | ASSQLYTEAF
TRBV4-1 | NA | ASSHPPMWGRDDSGNTIY
TRBV16 | NA | ASSHSSRGYWWGNQPQH
TRBV9 | NA | ASSVQGRELF
TRBV5-1 | NA | ASSFNGEGQPQH
TRBV25-1 | NA | ASSQSDFYNEQF
TRBV4-2 | NA | ASSQEYAPSLSYEQY
TRBV5-1 | TRBD1 | ASSFGTGGGDTQY
TRBV29-1 | NA | SAGAFWYEQY
TRBV12-3/TRBV12-4 | TRBD1 | ASNFAGGLSEAF
TRBV11-2 | NA | ASSSPRVGDTEAF
TRBV24-1 | TRBD1 | PGQGRVNEQF
TRBV5-4 | NA | ASSLLRGLGTDTQY
TRBV5-1 | TRBD2 | ASSLGGGVVNEQF
TRBV11-1 | TRBD2 | ASNQRVQDAGGLNEQF
TRBV7-9 | TRBD2 | AIRGGTYNEQF
TRBV11-2 | TRBD2 | ASSSPRGTSGGANTGELF
TRBV5-1 | NA | ASSHSRNTEAF
TRBV4-1 | NA | ASSQTSGRGNQPQH
TRBV20-1 | TRBD1 | SAKRTGGSEQY
TRBV5-6 | TRBD1 | ASKGTGGPDTQY
TRBV7-3 | NA | ASSFLPGAGDTQY
TRBV12-3/TRBV12-4 | NA | ASSFSRAHEQF
TRBV5-1 | NA | ASSFSGANVLT
TRBV5-1 | TRBD1 | ASSPRQGATGELF
TRBV6-5 | NA | ASSYFGDYNEQF
TRBV5-1 | TRBD1 | ASSSGGGQGMDGYT
TRBV6-1 | TRBD1 | ASSPGQWGQPQH
TRBV20-1 | NA | SARTISDTQY
TRBV7-9 | NA | ASSSYQYGYT
TRBV4-1 | NA | ASSQLYPPPIGYNEQF
TRBV10-3 | NA | AISDPVHGETQY
TRBV5-1 | TRBD1 | ASSVTGTGFSYEQY
TRBV5-1 | NA | ASSSGRLREQY
TRBV3-1 | NA | ASSRRRSNYEQY
TRBV28 | NA | ASSFSRGGQPQH
TRBV2 | TRBD1 | ALHRGSGANVLT
TRBV7-7 | TRBD2 | ASSTLGTSGPETQY
TRBV5-1 | NA | ASSLGSLQETQY
TRBV20-1 | NA | SASMGDWGNTIY
TRBV5-1 | NA | ASSFRLEETQY
TRBV7-6 | NA | ASSHRVFQETQY
TRBV18 | NA | ASSPDGLDGYT
TRBV7-2 | NA | ASSLGILTGELF
TRBV7-9 | NA | STGPTATNEKLF
TRBV5-4 | NA | ASSPLTASVGPLH
TRBV19 | NA | ASSTIGDTQY
TRBV5-4 | TRBD1 | ASSFPGGLDTQY